This T cell receptor beta chain originates from a study of blood T cell repertoires in COVID-19. For the study at large: COVID-19 samples, acute and convalescent, were from the United States, Italy and Spain.

Trimming took 6 bases from V and 10 from J, leaving 19 bases between them. The CDR3 loop spans 15 amino acids. Germline V gives CDR1 LNHDA, CDR2 SQIVND (reference sequence). In the authors' workflow: For nucleated cells, counts were estimated from reference gene primer amplification. The assay was immunoSEQ multiplex PCR, and TCRdb's table has in-frame clones only and misses some. V and J calls and clone size follow that table, whereas D and trimming were derived from the DNA. The sample has over 150,000 clones; roughly nine tenths are singletons. The chain has TRBV19 and TRBJ1-6; unclear D gene. The sequence was collected from an older man with active or convalescent COVID-19. The sequencing input was peripheral blood. In DNA form, the CDR3 reads TGTGCCAGTAGCCCCCCACGGTTGTTCGGGTCACCCCTCCACTTT. Amino acids: CASSPPRLFGSPLHF.